A single sample is the source of the 22 T cell receptor beta chains below, sequenced in a study of CD8+CD57+ T cells in acquired aplastic anemia. Genomic DNA templated the TCR beta VDJ and CDR3 profiling. MiXCR, applied by TCRdb to the reads, yields one record per CDR3 protein. The repertoire holds fewer than 250,000 distinct CDR3 sequences, with less than 65% as singletons. Sequencing was carried out using sorted CD4+, CD8+, or CD8+CD57+ T cells (not recorded which) from PBMCs. The receptors come from a human donor in good health, serving as a control.

The chain recombines TRBV11-2 with TRBJ2-7; D may be TRBD2 (7 bases). V lost 5 bases and J lost 3, with 14 bases in between. This CDR3 has 14 amino acids. CDR1 and CDR2 (germline): SGHAT, FQNNGV. This chain's CDR3 is CASSAGGADYEQYF. Here the CDR3 DNA reads TGTGCCAGCAGCGCTGGGGGGGCGGACTACGAGCAGTACTTC.

The V and J genes are TRBV20-1 and TRBJ1-6; D is unresolved. Germline V CDR1 and CDR2: DFQATT, SNEGSKA (reference sequence). The CDR3 extends over 13 amino acids. The ends were cut back, 3 bases at V and 14 bases at J, with 17 bases in the middle. CDR3: CSARGGSFQTLHF. The CDR3 DNA follows: TGCAGTGCTAGGGGAGGGAGCTTTCAAACCCTCCACTTT.

This clonotype was seen more than once but under ten times. The genes are TRBV15 and TRBJ2-7, with D perhaps matching TRBD2 (6 bases). This CDR3 is built from 15 residues. V lost 1 base, J lost 1 base, and 11 bases lay in between. Germline V gives CDR1 LNHNV, CDR2 YYDKDF (reference sequence). CDR3 amino acids: CATSRGRGESYEQYF. CDR3 DNA sequence: TGTGCCACCAGCAGAGGGCGGGGCGAATCCTACGAGCAGTACTTC.

A note on this clonotype: The conserved final phenylalanine or tryptophan is absent from the CDR3, which likely points to a read error. The genes are TRBV7-2 and TRBJ2-1; D is unresolved. The CDR3 is 12 residues long. V gave up 3 bases and J gave up 7 bases, with 7 bases separating them. Germline assignment: CDR1 SGHTA and CDR2 FQGNSA. CDR3 loop: CASSLDGNEQFL. CDR3 in DNA: TGTGCCAGCAGCTTGGACGGGAATGAGCAGTTCCTC.

This clonotype has only one observation. The gene calls are TRBV15 and TRBJ1-5; D may be TRBD1 (6 bases). Germline V lookup: CDR1 LNHNV, CDR2 YYDKDF (reference sequence). Between the trimmed V and J ends, which lost 0 bases and 9 bases, there was a span of 18 bases. This CDR3 has 16 amino acids. The CDR3 DNA is TGTGCCACCAGCAGAGATCGTACCCCAGGGGTTCTGCCCCAGCATTTT. Amino acids: CATSRDRTPGVLPQHF.

This clonotype was counted many times. The rearrangement joins TRBV5-1 to TRBJ1-1; weak D call: TRBD1 (5 bases). Trimming left V 1 base short and J 0 bases short, with 10 bases between. The CDR3 sequence is 15 residues long. Germline CDR1 is SGHRS and CDR2 is YFSETQ. CDR3 nucleotide sequence: TGCGCCAGCAGCTTGCAGGGCACGGTGAACACTGAAGCTTTCTTT. This codes for CASSLQGTVNTEAFF.

V gene TRBV28 combines with J gene TRBJ1-5; TRBD1 agrees at 7 bases. The CDR3 spans 17 residues. Trimming at V came to 2 bases and at J to 0 bases, leaving 7 bases not matched to a gene. CDR1 MDHEN and CDR2 SYDVKM come from the germline V gene. The CDR3: CASSLVGQAYSNQPQHF. The CDR3 DNA reads TGTGCCAGCAGTTTAGTAGGACAGGCGTATAGCAATCAGCCCCAGCATTTT.

This clonotype was observed many times. A junction boundary mismatches the germline segment, possibly from a read error. The chain uses TRBV7-7 and TRBJ2-7; TRBD1 matches at 8 bases. The CDR3 contains 13 residues. Looked up from germline, CDR1 is SSHAT and CDR2 is FNYEAQ (reference sequence). The CDR3 loop is CASSQTGADEQYF. The CDR3 DNA reads TGTGCTAGCAGCCAGACAGGGGCCGACGAGCAGTACTTC.

The chain has TRBV7-2 and TRBJ1-6, with a weak D call TRBD1 (5 bases). Germline V gene sequence: CDR1 SGHTA, CDR2 FQGNSA. The ends were cut back, 3 bases at V and 3 bases at J, with 12 bases in the middle. This CDR3 has 16 residues. The CDR3 nucleotides are TGTGCCAGCAGCTTTCCCTCCAGGGTCTATAATTCACCCCTCCACTTT. This sequence encodes CASSFPSRVYNSPLHF.

V usage is TRBV2 and J usage is TRBJ2-2; no definite D call. The CDR3 has 12 amino acids. Germline V gives CDR1 SNHLY, CDR2 FYNNEI. V lost 4 bases and J 9 bases, leaving 9 bases between the germline ends. As DNA, the CDR3 is TGTGCCAGCAGTGTTACAGTTTGGGAGCTGTTTTTT. It encodes CASSVTVWELFF.

The chain has TRBV2 and TRBJ2-4; TRBD1 matches 11 bases. The V and J ends lost 9 bases and 6 bases, in that order; junction bases with no gene match: 4. Germline V gene sequence: CDR1 SNHLY, CDR2 FYNNEI. The CDR3 has 13 residues. The DNA for the CDR3 is TGTGCCAGAGGGGACAGGGGGGCAAACATTCAGTACTTC. This codes for CARGDRGANIQYF.

The genes are TRBV9 and TRBJ2-3, with D unclear. Trimming shortened V by 6 bases and J by 2 bases, and 16 bases separated the two germline ends. Germline V gives CDR1 SGDLS, CDR2 YYNGEE. The CDR3 covers 15 residues. Here the CDR3 DNA reads TGTGCCAGCACCCCGGCTCCTACCTACACAGATACGCAGTATTTT. Its protein is CASTPAPTYTDTQYF.

The chain recombines TRBV9 with TRBJ1-2; D ambiguous. The CDR3 spans 13 residues. The germline CDR1 and CDR2 sequences are SGDLS and YYNGEE. Trimming removed 4 bases at V and 9 bases at J, with 16 bases between. CDR3 sequence reads: CASSPGGWYSYTF. CDR3 nucleotide sequence: TGTGCCAGCAGCCCCGGTGGATGGTATAGCTACACCTTC.

This chain uses TRBV25-1 with TRBJ1-1; no clear D. CDR1 and CDR2 from the germline V gene are MGHDK and SYGVNS. The ends were cut back, 4 bases at V and 0 bases at J, with 3 bases in the middle. The CDR3 sequence is 12 residues long. Here the CDR3 reads CASSGMNTEAFF. The CDR3 DNA is TGTGCCAGCAGTGGTATGAACACTGAAGCTTTCTTT.

This sequence joins TRBV4-1 and TRBJ2-7, with D uncertain. The germline V gene encodes CDR1 MGHRA and CDR2 YSYEKL. The CDR3 loop spans 14 amino acids. V lost 4 bases and J 2 bases, leaving 12 bases between the germline ends. Written as DNA, the CDR3 is TGCGCCAGCAGCCGGTCTGAGTCTCCCTACGAGCAGTACTTC. Translating it yields CASSRSESPYEQYF.

The chain joins TRBV5-1 to TRBJ1-2, with D unresolved. Germline V gives CDR1 SGHRS, CDR2 YFSETQ. V lost 3 bases and J lost 12, with 21 bases in between. The CDR3 totals 14 residues. CDR3 loop: CASSWGDPSSGNTF. In DNA, the CDR3 is TGCGCCAGCAGCTGGGGAGACCCGAGCTCTGGAAACACCTTC.

J is TRBJ2-5 and V is TRBV20-1; 8 nucleotides match TRBD1. The junction had 17 bases not matched to a gene; V was cut back by 0 bases and J by 5 bases. CDR1 and CDR2 from the germline V gene are DFQATT and SNEGSKA (reference sequence). The CDR3 spans 18 residues. This CDR3 reads CSARDATGAGLVWETQYF. The CDR3 DNA reads as TGCAGTGCTAGAGACGCGACAGGGGCCGGATTAGTTTGGGAGACCCAGTACTTC.

This clonotype was counted ten times or more. V gene TRBV6-5 combines with J gene TRBJ1-1; D is ambiguous. Germline loops: CDR1 MNHEY, CDR2 SVGAGI. V gave up 5 bases and J gave up 8 bases, with 9 bases separating them. CDR3 size: 11 residues. The CDR3 DNA reads TGTGCCAGCAGTGCCCGCGGGGAAGCTTTCTTT. It encodes CASSARGEAFF.

This chain connects TRBV7-8 to TRBJ2-3, with D perhaps TRBD1 (6 bases). The CDR3 is made up of 16 amino acids. Per the germline V gene, CDR1 is SGHVS and CDR2 is FQNEAQ. Trimming took 1 base from V and 2 from J, leaving 13 bases between them. The CDR3 sequence is CASSLGRTEITDTQYF. The CDR3 DNA reads as TGTGCCAGCAGCTTAGGACGGACAGAAATCACAGATACGCAGTATTTT.

The V and J genes are TRBV7-4 and TRBJ2-3; D unresolved. Deletions cut 6 bases from V and 6 bases from J, with 10 bases between. CDR3 size: 12 residues. Germline V CDR1 and CDR2: SGHVT, SQSDAQ. The chain's CDR3 is CASRKWTDTQYF. As DNA, the CDR3 is TGTGCCAGCAGGAAATGGACCGATACGCAGTATTTT.

This clonotype appeared many times. V and J are TRBV3-1 and TRBJ1-2; D perhaps matches TRBD1 (5 bases). Trimming removed 1 base from V and 1 base from J, with 10 bases in between. Germline CDR1 reads LGHDT; CDR2 reads YNNKEL (reference sequence). The CDR3 consists of 15 residues. CDR3 sequence: CASSQGQLLNYGYTF. Here the CDR3 DNA reads TGTGCCAGCAGCCAAGGACAGTTACTTAACTATGGCTACACCTTC.

As concerns this clonotype: A read error may be the cause here, since a much bigger clone is one base away. This chain connects TRBV5-1 to TRBJ1-3; no firm D call. The CDR3 totals 14 residues. Germline-derived CDR1 and CDR2 are SGHRS and YFSETQ. This chain's CDR3 is CASSLGAAGDTIYF. CDR3 coding DNA: TGCGCCAGCAGCTTGGGAGCAGCTGGAGACACCATATATTTT.